Following are 10 T cell receptor beta chains from one sample sequenced in a study of cytomegalovirus exposure and HLA in healthy donors listed by TCRdb under 2017. Library generation was performed with the immunoSEQ multiplex PCR assay. For the multiplex PCR, a mixture combining 60 forward primers for TCR Vbeta segments and 13 reverse primers for TCR Jbeta segments was used. TCRdb obtained this table from immuneACCESS and retained in-frame rearrangements with V and J assigned. These tables miss some clones; where compared with another copy, unresolved V genes account for less than half of the shortfall, and the remainder is unexplained. The sample table records 150,000 to 200,000 clones; 65% to 80% of these occur just once. Clones ranked in the top ten supply roughly 2% of the sample. Sample: PBMCs. These receptors came from a man aged 40-55 years in good health and CMV-seronegative.

The J gene is TRBJ2-1, the V gene TRBV19, with TRBD2 matching 8 bases. J gave up 9 bases and V 10 bases, and 8 bases lay outside the gene matches. Germline V gives CDR1 LNHDA, CDR2 SQIVND (reference sequence). There are 12 residues in the CDR3. CDR3 amino acids: CAMSGGQGEQFF. The CDR3 DNA reads TGTGCCATGAGCGGGGGTCAGGGTGAGCAGTTCTTC. Filled out from reference TRBV19 and TRBJ2-1, the complete variable domain reads DGGITQSPKYLFRKEGQNVTLSCEQNLNHDAMYWYRQDPGQGLRLIYYSQIVNDFQKGDIAEGYSVSREKKESFPLTVTSAQKNPTAFYLCAMSGGQGEQFFGPGTRLTVL.

The V gene is TRBV2, the J gene TRBJ1-3; 7 bases map to TRBD1. V dropped 6 bases and J dropped 0; count of bases not matched to a gene: 5. The V gene's germline CDR1 is SNHLY and CDR2 FYNNEI. This CDR3 is built from 15 residues. Written as DNA, the CDR3 is TGTGCCAGCAGACAGGGACAGCTCTCTGGAAACACCATATATTTT. It codes for CASRQGQLSGNTIYF.

The rearrangement uses TRBV28 and TRBJ1-5; 7 nucleotides match TRBD1. The CDR3 length is 16 residues. Germline V CDR1 and CDR2: MDHEN, SYDVKM. J lost 6 bases, V lost 2 bases, and 10 bases had no gene match. The CDR3 bases are TGTGCCAGCAGTTTACTCCGGGACAGTGGGGCTCAGCCCCAGCATTTT. It yields the protein CASSLLRDSGAQPQHF.

This chain joins TRBV9 and TRBJ2-2; 7 bases line up with TRBD2. J gave up 10 bases and V 0 bases, and 6 bases lay outside the gene matches. Germline CDR1 reads SGDLS; CDR2 reads YYNGEE. This CDR3 is built from 14 residues. The CDR3 DNA is TGTGCCAGCAGCGTAGATCCTCGGGGGGAGGAGCTGTTTTTT. Amino acid sequence: CASSVDPRGEELFF.

The rearrangement joins TRBV7-2 to TRBJ2-1, with 9 bases that match TRBD2. J was trimmed by 1 base and V by 2 bases; bases with no gene match: 6. Germline V CDR1 and CDR2: SGHTA, FQGNSA. The CDR3 runs to 17 residues. The chain's CDR3 is CASSLRSLAGSYNEQFF. CDR3 in DNA: TGTGCCAGCAGCTTACGTTCCCTAGCGGGGTCCTACAATGAGCAGTTCTTC. The whole variable domain, filled in from reference TRBV7-2 and TRBJ2-1, reads GAGVSQSPSNKVTEKGKDVELRCDPISGHTALYWYRQSLGQGLEFLIYFQGNSAPDKSGLPSDRFSAERTGGSVSTLTIQRTQQEDSAVYLCASSLRSLAGSYNEQFFGPGTRLTVL.

This clone was recorded only once. The chain has TRBV30 and TRBJ2-1; tentatively, D is TRBD2 (6 bases). Germline V CDR1 and CDR2: GTSNPN, SVGIG (reference sequence). CDR3 length equals 14 residues. Between the trimmed V and J ends, which lost 0 bases and 6 bases, there was a span of 12 bases. In DNA form, the CDR3 reads TGTGCCTGGAGTGTACTCGGGAGTGCCAATGAGCAGTTCTTC. Amino acids: CAWSVLGSANEQFF.

Of note for this clone: No conserved phenylalanine or tryptophan is present at the end of the CDR3, so a read error is the likely explanation. The limits of the CDR3 on the DNA are not certain, so only TCRdb's listed CDR3 is given. The chain links TRBV28 to TRBJ2-7; the table calls TRBD2, which could not be checked here. The V gene's germline CDR1 is MDHEN and CDR2 SYDVKM. The CDR3 spans 12 amino acids, including both terminal residues. The CDR3 spells CASSRTSGRADI.

The chain carries TRBV18 and TRBJ1-1, with no clear D. The V and J ends lost 8 bases and 1 base respectively, with 11 bases between them. CDR1 and CDR2 (germline): KGHSH, LQKENI. The CDR3 extends over 13 amino acids. This CDR3 reads CASPTLSNTEAFF. The CDR3 bases are TGTGCCAGCCCAACCCTATCGAACACTGAAGCTTTCTTT.

The rearrangement joins TRBV9 to TRBJ2-1, with TRBD2 matching over 12 bases. V lost 3 bases to trimming and J lost 8 bases; unmatched junction nucleotides: 12. Germline CDR1 SGDLS, CDR2 YYNGEE. This CDR3 comprises 17 residues. The CDR3 DNA reads TGTGCCAGCAGCGCTCGAGGGGGGACTAGCGGGTTTGATGAGCAGTTCTTC. This gives the protein CASSARGGTSGFDEQFF.

This rearrangement joins TRBV11-2 to TRBJ2-2; 9 nucleotides agree with TRBD1. J gave up 4 bases and V 5 bases, and 2 bases lay outside the gene matches. The CDR3 totals 14 residues. Germline CDR1 SGHAT, CDR2 FQNNGV. CDR3 amino acids: CASSPDRGTGELFF. The CDR3 nucleotides are TGTGCCAGCAGCCCGGACAGGGGCACCGGGGAGCTGTTTTTT.